One sample yielded the 29 T cell receptor beta chains listed below, sequenced in a study of blood T cell repertoires in COVID-19. Assay used: immunoSEQ multiplex PCR; TCRdb lists only in-frame clones, some missing. The data contain around 180,000 clones, roughly 85% of them seen just once; the ten biggest clones take up about 11%. Specimen: peripheral blood. These receptor sequences come from a woman aged 80 or over with active or convalescent COVID-19.

The chain's CDR3 is CASSADRGNTEAFF. CDR3 nucleotide sequence: TGCGCCAGCAGCGCGGACAGGGGGAACACTGAAGCTTTCTTT. The chain joins TRBV5-1 to TRBJ1-1; 9 bases fit TRBD1. Germline-derived CDR1 and CDR2 are SGHRS and YFSETQ. V shed 4 bases, J shed 1 base, and the junction held 2 bases outside the gene matches. This CDR3 contains 14 residues.

The chain links TRBV2 to TRBJ2-6; 10 bases are shared with TRBD1. The CDR3 extends over 16 amino acids. With V trimmed by 8 bases and J by 3 bases, 7 bases remained unmatched. CDR1 is SNHLY, CDR2 FYNNEI, per germline. This chain's CDR3 is CASAGTGDFGANVLTF. The CDR3 nucleotides read TGTGCCAGCGCCGGGACAGGGGATTTTGGGGCCAACGTCCTGACTTTC.

CDR3 amino acids: CASSQDRVGTEAFF. The CDR3 nucleotides are TGCGCCAGCAGCCAGGACAGGGTCGGAACTGAAGCTTTCTTT. The V call is TRBV5-1, the J call TRBJ1-1; TRBD1 matches at 8 bases. The CDR3 covers 14 residues. The junction had 7 bases not matched to a gene; V was cut back by 4 bases and J by 5 bases. Germline V gene data show CDR1 as SGHRS and CDR2 as YFSETQ.

In DNA, the CDR3 is TGTGCCAGCAACCTAGGACAGGGTCCCGGGGAGCTGTTTTTT. It translates to CASNLGQGPGELFF. The genes are TRBV5-4 and TRBJ2-2; 8 bases align to TRBD1. The CDR3 has 14 residues. Germline V lookup: CDR1 SGHNT, CDR2 YYREEE (reference sequence). The trim removed 6 bases at V and 6 bases at J, leaving 7 bases unmatched.

The chain combines TRBV5-1 with TRBJ1-1; the match to TRBD1 covers 7 bases. The CDR3 consists of 13 residues. V trimming: 4 bases; J trimming: 1 base; junction bases outside the gene matches: 1. Germline loops: CDR1 SGHRS, CDR2 YFSETQ. The CDR3 protein is CASSRDRNTEAFF. DNA of the CDR3: TGCGCCAGCAGCCGGGACAGGAACACTGAAGCTTTCTTT.

This clone appeared a single time. The germline gene is not matched at one end of the junction; a read error may be the cause. In DNA, the CDR3 is TGTGCCAGCAGCCAAGGCGGGAAGAGTCTCTTC. Its protein is CASSQGGKSLF. The chain couples TRBV3-1 (or the pseudogene TRBV3-2) to TRBJ2-1; tentatively, D is TRBD2 (6 bases). The CDR3 loop spans 11 amino acids. CDR1 and CDR2 (germline): LGHDT, YNNKEL (reference sequence).

This rearrangement joins TRBV19 to TRBJ2-5; TRBD1 aligns across 7 bases. The CDR3 is made up of 13 amino acids. Losses at the gene ends were 7 bases for V and 5 bases for J; bases not matched to a gene: 7. CDR1 and CDR2 (germline): LNHDA, SQIVND (reference sequence). The CDR3 nucleotides read TGTGCCAGTAAGCGACAGGGAGACGAGACCCAGTACTTC. Translated: CASKRQGDETQYF.

This chain connects TRBV10-3 to TRBJ1-5; TRBD1 matches at 8 bases. The length of the CDR3 is 14 residues. After removal of 4 bases from V and 7 bases from J, the junction contained 6 bases not matched to a gene. The germline V gene has CDR1 ENHRY and CDR2 SYGVKD. CDR3 nucleotide sequence: TGTGCCATCAGTGGGGGACAGGCAGGACAGCCCCAGCATTTT. Translation: CAISGGQAGQPQHF.

The rearrangement uses TRBV30 and TRBJ2-7; 8 bases agree with TRBD1. Germline assignment: CDR1 GTSNPN and CDR2 SVGIG (reference sequence). V was pared by 3 bases and J by 3 bases, with 7 bases of the junction left unmatched. The CDR3 length is 14 residues. CDR3 DNA sequence: TGTGCCTGGAGGGGGAGACAGGGGTACTACGAGCAGTACTTC. This codes for CAWRGRQGYYEQYF.

The V gene is TRBV10-3, the J gene TRBJ1-5, with a tentative D call TRBD1 (5 bases). Germline V gives CDR1 ENHRY, CDR2 SYGVKD. The CDR3 is 14 residues long. Trimming took off 9 bases at V and 0 bases at J, with 12 bases between the two ends. The CDR3 loop reads CAIQGFGSNQPQHF. DNA of the CDR3: TGTGCCATTCAGGGTTTCGGTAGCAATCAGCCCCAGCATTTT.

J is TRBJ1-2 and V is TRBV28; a possible D gene is TRBD1 (6 bases). V shed 3 bases and J shed 3 bases, with 8 bases lying between them. Germline CDR1 and CDR2: MDHEN and SYDVKM. This CDR3 spans 13 amino acids. The CDR3 bases are TGTGCCAGCAGTTTTGGGGGCGACTATGGCTACACCTTC. It translates to CASSFGGDYGYTF.

This clone appeared a single time. J is TRBJ2-7 and V is TRBV25-1; 8 bases are shared with TRBD1. In germline, CDR1 is MGHDK, CDR2 SYGVNS. The CDR3 spans 12 residues. V gave up 8 bases and J gave up 12 bases; unmatched junction bases: 12. This CDR3 reads CASGTGLLGTYF. CDR3 nucleotide sequence: TGTGCCAGCGGGACAGGCCTCCTTGGGACGTACTTC.

The chain links TRBV5-1 to TRBJ1-2; no definite D call. V lost 0 bases and J lost 4, with 7 bases in between. The CDR3 spans 13 residues. CDR1 and CDR2 (germline): SGHRS, YFSETQ. The CDR3 DNA reads TGCGCCAGCAGCTTGGAGGCAGGCTATGGCTACACCTTC. Protein: CASSLEAGYGYTF.

The chain is built from TRBV9 and TRBJ1-5; D is ambiguous. The CDR3 contains 15 residues. The germline V gene encodes CDR1 SGDLS and CDR2 YYNGEE. Trimming pared 1 base from V and 5 bases from J, leaving 13 bases between. DNA for the CDR3: TGTGCCAGCAGCGTAACTGGGTCCCTAGATCAGCCCCAGCATTTT. Amino acids: CASSVTGSLDQPQHF.

This clone is a singleton in its sample. The rearrangement links TRBV5-1 to TRBJ2-2; D is uncertain. The CDR3 runs to 15 residues. Germline CDR1 SGHRS, CDR2 YFSETQ. Trimming cost V 0 bases and J 4 bases, with 10 bases left between them. The CDR3 DNA follows: TGCGCCAGCAGCTTGGCGTCAGTAAGCACCGGGGAGCTGTTTTTT. This translates into CASSLASVSTGELFF.

The V call is TRBV20-1, the J call TRBJ2-6, with TRBD2 matching over 7 bases. Losses at the gene ends were 3 bases for V and 2 bases for J; bases not matched to a gene: 7. Germline CDR1 reads DFQATT; CDR2 reads SNEGSKA (reference sequence). The length of the CDR3 is 16 residues. CDR3 nucleotides: TGCAGTGCTAGTCTCCGTGCGGGGGCTGGGGCCAACGTCCTGACTTTC. Amino acids: CSASLRAGAGANVLTF.

The table lists this clone with a few counts. The chain links TRBV5-4 to TRBJ2-5; a possible D gene is TRBD2 (5 bases). Germline assignment: CDR1 SGHNT and CDR2 YYREEE (reference sequence). The CDR3 is made up of 15 amino acids. The ends were cut back, 1 base at V and 5 bases at J, with 15 bases in the middle. The CDR3, as DNA: TGTGCCAGCAGCTTGTTGAAGGCAGCGGTGGAGACCCAGTACTTC. Residues: CASSLLKAAVETQYF.

Concerning this clone: Other DNA sequences in the sample encode the same CDR3. CDR3 in amino acids: CASSPRGGGNTEAFF. The CDR3 nucleotides are TGTGCCAGCAGCCCGAGGGGGGGAGGAAACACTGAAGCTTTCTTT. V and J are TRBV28 and TRBJ1-1; a possible D gene is TRBD1 (6 bases). The CDR3 runs to 15 residues. Trimming left V 6 bases short and J 2 bases short, with 16 bases between. Germline CDR1 and CDR2: MDHEN and SYDVKM. Full variable domain (remainder filled in from reference TRBV28 and TRBJ1-1): DVKVTQSSRYLVKRTGEKVFLECVQDMDHENMFWYRQDPGLGLRLIYFSYDVKMKEKGDIPEGYSVSREKKERFSLILESASTNQTSMYLCASSPRGGGNTEAFFGQGTRLTVV.

V and J are TRBV5-4 and TRBJ1-4; 9 positions agree with TRBD1. Germline CDR1 reads SGHNT; CDR2 reads YYREEE (reference sequence). The CDR3 length is 15 residues. The J segment lost 2 bases and the V segment lost 4 bases, leaving 3 bases of the junction unmatched. Written as DNA, the CDR3 is TGTGCCAGCAGCCGTGGGACAGGGACTAATGAAAAACTGTTTTTT. Encoded protein: CASSRGTGTNEKLFF.

V gene TRBV11-3 combines with J gene TRBJ2-7; D possibly corresponds to TRBD1 (6 bases). V was clipped by 5 bases and J by 2 bases, with 13 bases between them. CDR3 length: 14 amino acids. Per germline, CDR1 SGHNT and CDR2 YENEEA. Here the CDR3 DNA reads TGTGCCAGCAGCAAGGACAGAGCTCCCTACGAGCAGTACTTC. Translation gives CASSKDRAPYEQYF.

The rearrangement joins TRBV19 to TRBJ2-5; possible D gene TRBD2, 5 bases. Germline loops: CDR1 LNHDA, CDR2 SQIVND (reference sequence). V was cut by 5 bases and J by 5 bases, with 15 bases left in between. CDR3 length: 14 amino acids. The CDR3 protein is CASSSSGLRETQYF. The CDR3 DNA sequence: TGTGCCAGTAGTTCTTCGGGATTGAGGGAGACCCAGTACTTC. The full variable domain, its missing parts supplied by reference TRBV19 and TRBJ2-5, is DGGITQSPKYLFRKEGQNVTLSCEQNLNHDAMYWYRQDPGQGLRLIYYSQIVNDFQKGDIAEGYSVSREKKESFPLTVTSAQKNPTAFYLCASSSSGLRETQYFGPGTRLLVL.

The chain joins TRBV5-1 to TRBJ1-1; tentative D call: TRBD1 (5 bases). V gave up 5 bases and J gave up 1 base, with 9 bases separating them. From germline, CDR1 is SGHRS and CDR2 YFSETQ. CDR3 length: 13 amino acids. The CDR3 loop is CASSVDRNTEAFF. CDR3 nucleotides: TGCGCCAGCAGTGTTGACAGGAACACTGAAGCTTTCTTT.

This sequence joins TRBV6-6 and TRBJ1-6, with D perhaps TRBD1 (5 bases). CDR3 length: 13 amino acids. V lost 4 bases, J lost 7 bases, and 8 bases lay in between. CDR1 and CDR2 from the germline V gene are MNHNY and SVGAGI (reference sequence). As DNA, the CDR3 is TGTGCCAGCAGTTTCGACAGAAATTCACCCCTCCACTTT. It specifies CASSFDRNSPLHF.

This sequence joins TRBV29-1 and TRBJ1-1; D unresolved. The germline V gene encodes CDR1 SQVTM and CDR2 ANQGSEA. The CDR3 extends over 12 amino acids. V lost 7 bases, J lost 6 bases, and 15 bases lay in between. The CDR3 DNA follows: TGCAGCGCCTCCACCAGGATGGCTGAAGCTTTCTTT. Its translation is CSASTRMAEAFF.

CDR3 bases: TGTGCCAGCAGTGAAGTCGGGATCACTGAAGCTTTCTTT. This encodes CASSEVGITEAFF. This chain links TRBV6-1 with TRBJ1-1; D is uncertain. The germline V gene has CDR1 MNHNS and CDR2 SASEGT. CDR3 length: 13 amino acids. The V gene lost 1 base and the J gene lost 4 bases, with 7 bases spanning the gap.

This clone was recorded only once. The chain links TRBV6-6 to TRBJ1-2; 8 bases map to TRBD1. The CDR3 runs to 14 residues. Looked up from germline, CDR1 is MNHNY and CDR2 is SVGAGI (reference sequence). V trimming: 2 bases; J trimming: 3 bases; junction bases outside the gene matches: 2. CDR3: CASSYQGADYGYTF. As DNA, the CDR3 is TGTGCCAGCAGTTACCAGGGGGCGGACTATGGCTACACCTTC.

The rearrangement links TRBV5-1 to TRBJ2-1; possibly TRBD2 for D (6 bases). This CDR3 contains 15 residues. The germline V gene encodes CDR1 SGHRS and CDR2 YFSETQ. With 6 bases removed from V and 2 bases from J, the gap between germline ends came to 15 bases. CDR3 protein: CASKTSSVTYNEQFF. In DNA, the CDR3 is TGCGCCAGCAAGACTTCTAGCGTAACCTACAATGAGCAGTTCTTC.

In DNA, the CDR3 is TGTGCCAGCTCACCAGCAGCCCGGGATCAGCCCCAGCATTTT. Protein product: CASSPAARDQPQHF. The chain joins TRBV18 to TRBJ1-5; D gene unclear. CDR1 and CDR2 from the germline V gene are KGHSH and LQKENI. Trimming cost V 2 bases and J 5 bases, with 10 bases left between them. This CDR3 is built from 14 residues.

This clone was detected a few times. J is TRBJ2-1 and V is TRBV5-1, with 8 bases lining up with TRBD1. V dropped 4 bases and J dropped 9; count of bases not matched to a gene: 9. This CDR3 is 14 amino acids long. Per the germline V gene, CDR1 is SGHRS and CDR2 is YFSETQ. Here the CDR3 reads CASSPPGQGFEQFF. The CDR3 DNA follows: TGCGCCAGCAGCCCCCCTGGACAGGGCTTTGAGCAGTTCTTC.